Shown below are 20 T cell receptor beta chains from a single sample sequenced in a study of blood T cell repertoires in COVID-19. Clones were sequenced by immunoSEQ multiplex PCR, and TCRdb holds only the in-frame ones, with some missing. The table shows some 200,000 clones, with 75% to 90% occurring only once. The material sequenced was PBMCs or T cells enriched from blood (not recorded which). These TCRs come from a woman aged 40 to 50 with acute COVID-19.

The CDR3 bases are TGTGCCAGCTTACCGGGACACGGGAACACTGAAGCTTTCTTT. Translation: CASLPGHGNTEAFF. J is TRBJ1-1 and V is TRBV18, with a tentative D call TRBD1 (6 bases). V was clipped by 7 bases and J by 1 base, with 13 bases between them. This CDR3 spans 14 amino acids. Germline assignment: CDR1 KGHSH and CDR2 LQKENI.

The chain employs TRBV6-6 and TRBJ1-2; 9 nucleotides align to TRBD1. Trimming at V came to 4 bases and at J to 5 bases, leaving 5 bases not matched to a gene. Germline CDR1 MNHNY, CDR2 SVGAGI (reference sequence). This CDR3 spans 14 amino acids. The CDR3 loop is CASSSGTGRYGYTF. The CDR3 DNA reads as TGTGCCAGCAGTTCCGGGACAGGGAGATATGGCTACACCTTC.

The chain joins TRBV4-3 to TRBJ2-2; 9 bases agree with TRBD1. This CDR3 has 18 residues. After removal of 3 bases from V and 5 bases from J, the junction contained 13 bases not matched to a gene. Germline CDR1 is LGHNA and CDR2 is YSLEER. The CDR3 coding sequence is TGCGCCAGCAGCCACGCGCCCGCCGGGACAGGGAAGACCGGGGAGCTGTTTTTT. Protein: CASSHAPAGTGKTGELFF.

Details on this clone: The same CDR3 can be traced to other DNA sequences in this sample. The V call is TRBV5-1, the J call TRBJ1-1; D is ambiguous. The CDR3 runs to 14 residues. Trimming cost V 5 bases and J 1 base, with 12 bases left between them. In germline, CDR1 is SGHRS, CDR2 YFSETQ. As DNA, the CDR3 is TGCGCCAGCAGTCCCGGTCGCGGGAACACTGAAGCTTTCTTT. Amino acids: CASSPGRGNTEAFF.

This clone was observed a single time. This chain links TRBV5-5 with TRBJ1-2, with a weak D call TRBD1 (6 bases). From germline, CDR1 is SGHKS and CDR2 YYEKEE (reference sequence). V was cut by 4 bases and J by 0 bases, with 16 bases left in between. This CDR3 is built from 16 residues. CDR3 residues: CASSAETGLANYGYTF. The CDR3 DNA sequence: TGTGCCAGCAGCGCAGAAACAGGGCTAGCTAACTATGGCTACACCTTC.

J is TRBJ1-6 and V is TRBV28; no reliable D call. Trimming shortened V by 6 bases and J by 1 base, and 7 bases separated the two germline ends. This CDR3 is 14 amino acids long. Germline V lookup: CDR1 MDHEN, CDR2 SYDVKM. The CDR3 coding sequence is TGTGCCAGCAGGAGGGTTTCCTATAATTCACCCCTCCACTTT. It yields the protein CASRRVSYNSPLHF.

CDR3 nucleotides: TGTGCCAGCAGCCTGTCTGGGACACGCGAAAAACTGTTTTTT. Its translation: CASSLSGTREKLFF. The chain carries TRBV5-4 and TRBJ1-4, with D possibly TRBD1 on 6 matching bases. The CDR3 covers 14 residues. Looked up from germline, CDR1 is SGHNT and CDR2 is YYREEE (reference sequence). V was shortened by 4 bases and J by 8 bases, with 15 bases between the two germline ends.

CDR3 residues: CASSLTTGGGYNEQFF. The CDR3 DNA reads as TGCGCCAGCAGCTTGACGACAGGGGGAGGCTACAATGAGCAGTTCTTC. The chain links TRBV5-1 to TRBJ2-1; 9 bases map to TRBD1. Germline CDR1 SGHRS, CDR2 YFSETQ. The CDR3 has 16 amino acids. J was trimmed by 3 bases and V by 1 base; bases with no gene match: 5.

The rearrangement joins TRBV5-8 to TRBJ2-7; 9 nucleotides agree with TRBD1. V shed 0 bases, J shed 2 bases, and the junction held 3 bases outside the gene matches. From germline, CDR1 is SGHTS and CDR2 YDEGEE. The CDR3 spans 15 residues. The CDR3 DNA is TGTGCCAGCAGCTTGGTAGGACAGGGGACCTACGAGCAGTACGTC. Translating gives CASSLVGQGTYEQYV.

This chain's CDR3 is CASSQELTGVAFF. CDR3 nucleotides: TGTGCCAGCAGCCAAGAGTTGACAGGGGTGGCTTTCTTT. This chain links TRBV7-8 with TRBJ1-1; 8 nucleotides line up with TRBD1. V dropped 5 bases and J dropped 11; count of bases not matched to a gene: 10. This CDR3 is 13 amino acids long. Germline V lookup: CDR1 SGHVS, CDR2 FQNEAQ.

The rearrangement joins TRBV7-9 to TRBJ2-6; 11 nucleotides match TRBD1. V lost 6 bases and J lost 6; bases outside the gene matches: 4. CDR3 length: 15 residues. Germline values: CDR1 SEHNR, CDR2 FQNEAQ (reference sequence). CDR3 DNA sequence: TGTGCCAGCAGGGGACAGGGGGTTTCGGCCAACGTCCTGACTTTC. Translation gives CASRGQGVSANVLTF.

J is TRBJ2-1 and V is TRBV5-1; a possible D gene is TRBD2 (6 bases). The germline V and J ends were trimmed by 0 bases and 5 bases, with 9 bases remaining between them. CDR3 size: 14 residues. CDR1 and CDR2 (germline): SGHRS, YFSETQ. CDR3 amino acids: CASSLGLGDNEQFF. CDR3 DNA: TGCGCCAGCAGCTTGGGACTAGGGGACAATGAGCAGTTCTTC. Filled out from reference TRBV5-1 and TRBJ2-1, the complete variable domain reads KAGVTQTPRYLIKTRGQQVTLSCSPISGHRSVSWYQQTPGQGLQFLFEYFSETQRNKGNFPGRFSGRQFSNSRSEMNVSTLELGDSALYLCASSLGLGDNEQFFGPGTRLTVL.

The chain carries TRBV18 and TRBJ2-5; possible D gene TRBD2, 5 bases. From germline, CDR1 is KGHSH and CDR2 LQKENI. With 6 bases removed from V and 4 bases from J, the gap between germline ends came to 15 bases. The CDR3 runs 14 residues. CDR3 protein: CASSSGLPPETQYF. CDR3 DNA sequence: TGTGCCAGCTCTTCCGGACTGCCGCCAGAGACCCAGTACTTC.

The chain combines TRBV9 with TRBJ2-7; 8 bases are shared with TRBD1. Germline trimming cut 4 bases from V and 6 bases from J; bases unmatched to any gene: 9. The length of the CDR3 is 14 residues. Per the germline V gene, CDR1 is SGDLS and CDR2 is YYNGEE. CDR3 sequence reads: CASSLTPTGVEQYF. CDR3 in DNA: TGTGCCAGCAGCCTAACCCCGACAGGGGTCGAGCAGTACTTC.

This rearrangement joins TRBV6-4 to TRBJ2-2, with 7 bases that match TRBD1. The CDR3 is 15 residues long. With V trimmed by 3 bases and J by 0 bases, 1 base remained unmatched. Germline V gene data show CDR1 as MRHNA and CDR2 as SNTAGT. The CDR3 protein is CASSETGSNTGELFF. The CDR3, as DNA: TGTGCCAGCAGTGAGACAGGGTCGAACACCGGGGAGCTGTTTTTT.

The chain carries TRBV15 and TRBJ1-1; tentatively, D is TRBD1 (6 bases). V dropped 0 bases and J dropped 3 bases, with 14 bases sitting between them. Germline loops: CDR1 LNHNV, CDR2 YYDKDF (reference sequence). The length of the CDR3 is 16 residues. For the CDR3, the DNA is TGTGCCACCAGCAGAGATGTCCGGCCAGGGGACACTGAAGCTTTCTTT. The encoded protein is CATSRDVRPGDTEAFF.

The genes are TRBV3-1 (or the pseudogene TRBV3-2) and TRBJ2-3, with 8 bases lining up with TRBD2. Germline-derived CDR1 and CDR2 are LGHDT and YNNKEL (reference sequence). The V gene end was trimmed by 2 bases and the J gene end by 4 bases; junction bases not matched to a gene: 11. This CDR3 contains 17 residues. For the CDR3, the DNA is TGTGCCAGCAGCCAAAGTCGCGCGGGACTAGAGCCAGATACGCAGTATTTT. Encoded protein: CASSQSRAGLEPDTQYF.

V is TRBV24-1 and J is TRBJ2-5; 7 bases agree with TRBD1. Germline loops: CDR1 KGHDR, CDR2 SFDVKD. V dropped 3 bases and J dropped 5; count of bases not matched to a gene: 8. This CDR3 has 15 residues. DNA of the CDR3: TGTGCCACCAGTGATGAGGACAGGTTTCACGAGACCCAGTACTTC. This translates into CATSDEDRFHETQYF.

The V gene is TRBV11-2, the J gene TRBJ1-1; 7 bases are a match to TRBD1. The CDR3 covers 15 residues. Trimming removed 0 bases from V and 5 bases from J; junction bases left unmatched: 6. Germline V CDR1 and CDR2: SGHAT, FQNNGV. The CDR3: CASSLDGRGATEAFF. CDR3 DNA: TGTGCCAGCAGCTTAGATGGCAGGGGGGCGACTGAAGCTTTCTTT.

This chain joins TRBV5-1 and TRBJ2-7; D is perhaps TRBD2 (6 bases). Germline-derived CDR1 and CDR2 are SGHRS and YFSETQ. The V and J ends lost 1 base and 0 bases respectively, with 14 bases between them. The CDR3 covers 16 residues. Here the CDR3 DNA reads TGCGCCAGCAGCTTGACGGGACTCGTGAGCTCCTACGAGCAGTACTTC. Its protein is CASSLTGLVSSYEQYF.